This entry lists 17 T cell receptor beta chains sequenced from one sample in a study of blood T cell repertoires in COVID-19. Clones were read by immunoSEQ multiplex PCR, and TCRdb kept only the in-frame ones, dropping some. The sample yields a few hundred thousand clones, over 75% seen once. The sample was peripheral blood. The receptors originated from a human donor in a cohort sampled during active COVID-19.

CDR3 in amino acids: CATSSHRGVSNQPQHF. The CDR3 coding sequence is TGTGCCACCAGCTCACACAGGGGTGTGAGCAATCAGCCCCAGCATTTT. The chain has TRBV24-1 and TRBJ1-5, with 7 bases matching TRBD1. Germline CDR1 reads KGHDR; CDR2 reads SFDVKD. The CDR3 extends over 16 amino acids. V shed 7 bases, J shed 1 base, and the junction held 9 bases outside the gene matches.

This chain connects TRBV5-8 to TRBJ1-4, with D unclear. The CDR3 totals 16 residues. V lost 4 bases, J lost 2 bases, and 15 bases lay in between. CDR1 is SGHTS and CDR2 is YDEGEE in the germline V gene. The CDR3 DNA reads as TGTGCCAGCAGCACGGGGAGCGTCGCCACTAATGAAAAACTGTTTTTT. This translates into CASSTGSVATNEKLFF.

The chain uses TRBV9 and TRBJ1-3; D ambiguous. The CDR3 runs to 11 residues. Trimming pared 7 bases from V and 9 bases from J, leaving 11 bases between. CDR1 is SGDLS, CDR2 YYNGEE, per germline. The CDR3: CASGLFSTIYF. In nucleotides, the CDR3 is TGTGCCAGCGGACTTTTTAGCACCATATATTTT. Using reference TRBV9 and TRBJ1-3 for the parts outside the CDR3, the full variable domain is DSGVTQTPKHLITATGQRVTLRCSPRSGDLSVYWYQQSLDQGLQFLIQYYNGEERAKGNILERFSAQQFPDLHSELNLSSLELGDSALYFCASGLFSTIYFGEGSWLTVV.

The chain recombines TRBV6-2 or TRBV6-3 with TRBJ2-7; 7 positions match TRBD1. CDR1 and CDR2 (germline): MNHEY, SVGEGT. Losses at the gene ends were 6 bases for V and 4 bases for J; bases not matched to a gene: 9. CDR3 length equals 14 residues. The DNA of the CDR3 is TGTGCCAGCAGCCCGGGACAGAGGGGTTACGAGCAGTACTTC. Translating gives CASSPGQRGYEQYF.

The gene calls are TRBV2 and TRBJ1-3; unclear D gene. CDR1 and CDR2 (germline): SNHLY, FYNNEI. The CDR3 runs to 13 residues. The V gene lost 3 bases and the J gene lost 3 bases, with 6 bases spanning the gap. The CDR3 nucleotides read TGTGCCAGCAGTGACAGTTTTGGAAACACCATATATTTT. Encoded protein: CASSDSFGNTIYF.

The gene calls are TRBV10-3 and TRBJ1-1; D is possibly TRBD1 (5 bases). The ends were cut back, 4 bases at V and 11 bases at J, with 11 bases in the middle. This CDR3 spans 11 amino acids. Germline CDR1 reads ENHRY; CDR2 reads SYGVKD. The CDR3 loop reads CAISADSFAFF. The DNA of the CDR3 is TGTGCCATCAGTGCCGACAGCTTCGCTTTCTTT.

This clone has only one observation. The rearrangement links TRBV27 to TRBJ1-2; TRBD1 matches at 8 bases. The CDR3 length is 13 residues. The V segment lost 6 bases and the J segment 5 bases; nucleotides outside the gene matches: 5. From germline, CDR1 is MNHEY and CDR2 SMNVEV (reference sequence). Written as DNA, the CDR3 is TGTGCCAGCAGAACGACAGGGGAGTATGGCTACACCTTC. It yields the protein CASRTTGEYGYTF.

The CDR3 loop is CASSFNPDRISSGANVLTF. CDR3 nucleotides: TGTGCCAGCAGCTTCAATCCGGACAGAATAAGCTCTGGGGCCAACGTCCTGACTTTC. The chain has TRBV7-8 and TRBJ2-6; tentatively, D is TRBD1 (6 bases). Per the germline V gene, CDR1 is SGHVS and CDR2 is FQNEAQ. Trimming took 3 bases from V and 0 from J, leaving 18 bases between them. The CDR3 has 19 amino acids. The full variable domain, in which reference TRBV7-8 and TRBJ2-6 provide the parts outside the CDR3, is GAGVSQSPRYKVAKRGQDVALRCDPISGHVSLFWYQQALGQGPEFLTYFQNEAQLDKSGLPSDRFFAERPEGSVSTLKIQRTQQEDSAVYLCASSFNPDRISSGANVLTFGAGSRLTVL.

CDR3 sequence: CATSTMDRNYGYTF. The CDR3 DNA reads as TGTGCCACCAGCACGATGGACAGGAACTATGGCTACACCTTC. The chain links TRBV15 to TRBJ1-2, with 7 bases fitting TRBD1. This CDR3 is 14 amino acids long. Germline V gene sequence: CDR1 LNHNV, CDR2 YYDKDF (reference sequence). After removal of 4 bases from V and 2 bases from J, the junction contained 4 bases not matched to a gene. Based on the CDR3 plus reference TRBV15 and TRBJ1-2, the full variable domain is DAMVIQNPRYQVTQFGKPVTLSCSQTLNHNVMYWYQQKSSQAPKLLFHYYDKDFNNEADTPDNFQSRRPNTSFCFLDIRSPGLGDTAMYLCATSTMDRNYGYTFGSGTRLTVV.

V is TRBV7-3 and J is TRBJ1-1, with D unclear. V lost 5 bases and J lost 3, with 13 bases in between. Per germline, CDR1 SGHTA and CDR2 FQGTGA. CDR3 length: 14 residues. CDR3 residues: CASSGQPSYTEAFF. The CDR3 coding sequence is TGTGCCAGCAGCGGCCAACCTTCTTACACTGAAGCTTTCTTT.

This clone is judged medium-sized. The CDR3 DNA reads as TGTGCCAGTAGTATAGAGGGGAGGACCTATGAAAAACTGTTTTTT. Translated, it gives CASSIEGRTYEKLFF. The rearrangement links TRBV19 to TRBJ1-4; the D is unclear. V dropped 0 bases and J dropped 6 bases, with 11 bases sitting between them. The germline V gene has CDR1 LNHDA and CDR2 SQIVND (reference sequence). This CDR3 contains 15 residues.

This chain joins TRBV11-2 and TRBJ1-6; D not resolved. Trimming removed 0 bases from V and 10 bases from J, with 10 bases in between. Germline values: CDR1 SGHAT, CDR2 FQNNGV. This CDR3 has 14 amino acids. DNA of the CDR3: TGTGCCAGCAGCTTAGAGCCGGGGTACTCACCCCTCCACTTT. This encodes CASSLEPGYSPLHF.

The CDR3 here is CASRRTGLADTQYF. As DNA, the CDR3 is TGTGCCAGCAGGCGGACAGGGCTTGCAGATACGCAGTATTTT. This chain links TRBV2 with TRBJ2-3, with 8 bases fitting TRBD1. The CDR3 runs 14 residues. Trimming took 6 bases from V and 4 from J; bases not matched to a gene: 6. Per the germline V gene, CDR1 is SNHLY and CDR2 is FYNNEI. Drawing the rest from reference TRBV2 and TRBJ2-3, the complete variable domain is EPEVTQTPSHQVTQMGQEVILRCVPISNHLYFYWYRQILGQKVEFLVSFYNNEISEKSEIFDDQFSVERPDGSNFTLKIRSTKLEDSAMYFCASRRTGLADTQYFGPGTRLTVL.

The chain couples TRBV12-3 or TRBV12-4 to TRBJ1-2, with unresolved D. Trimming cost V 7 bases and J 0 bases, with 9 bases left between them. The CDR3 is 13 residues long. The CDR3 nucleotides read TGTGCCAGCAAGGCAGACTCTAACTATGGCTACACCTTC. Encoded protein: CASKADSNYGYTF.

The V gene is TRBV24-1, the J gene TRBJ1-2; D call uncertain. Trimming removed 5 bases from V and 3 bases from J, with 18 bases in between. The length of the CDR3 is 16 residues. Per the germline V gene, CDR1 is KGHDR and CDR2 is SFDVKD. CDR3 coding DNA: TGTGCCACCAGTGCAAGGGCTAGCCCCAGCTACTATGGCTACACCTTC. Protein sequence: CATSARASPSYYGYTF.

The genes are TRBV6-5 and TRBJ2-1; perhaps TRBD2 as D (5 bases). V gave up 6 bases and J gave up 3 bases, with 9 bases separating them. The germline gives CDR1 MNHEY, CDR2 SVGAGI. This CDR3 region has 13 residues. For the CDR3, the DNA is TGTGCCAGCAGGGCACGGGGCTACAATGAGCAGTTCTTC. Protein: CASRARGYNEQFF.

V gene TRBV5-8 combines with J gene TRBJ1-5, with no clear D. Trimming pared 5 bases from V and 1 base from J, leaving 16 bases between. The CDR3 runs to 16 residues. CDR1 and CDR2 from the germline V gene are SGHTS and YDEGEE. The DNA of the CDR3 is TGTGCCAGCAGACTACCGGGAAGAGGGAGCAATCAGCCCCAGCATTTT. It specifies CASRLPGRGSNQPQHF.